These 13 T cell receptor beta chains were sequenced from one sample in a study of T-cell memory formation after mild COVID-19. TCRdb fed the 5' RACE reads into MiXCR, producing one record per CDR3 protein. The data show about 150,000 distinct CDR3 sequences, with around 27% seen just once and approximately 25% held by the top ten. Sequencing was carried out using PBMCs or a T cell subset sorted from them (not recorded which). The receptors stem from an adult woman who had mild COVID-19 (a few samples of this study predate the infection). Cell type and time point are not known.

This chain uses TRBV12-3 or TRBV12-4 with TRBJ1-1; TRBD1 agrees at 7 bases. With V trimmed by 2 bases and J by 3 bases, 3 bases remained unmatched. The CDR3 totals 14 residues. CDR3 nucleotide sequence: TGTGCCAGCAGTTTACAGGGGGGGGACACTGAAGCTTTCTTT. This codes for CASSLQGGDTEAFF.

This clonotype has only a few counts. The rearrangement joins TRBV7-9 to TRBJ2-3, with D perhaps matching TRBD2 (6 bases). Germline CDR1 reads SEHNR; CDR2 reads FQNEAQ (reference sequence). Trimming stripped 4 bases from V and 4 bases from J, with 15 bases between. This CDR3 has 15 amino acids. The CDR3 DNA is TGTGCCAGCAGCTGGCTCGGTAGCGGTTCAGATACGCAGTATTTT. This gives the protein CASSWLGSGSDTQYF.

The V call is TRBV10-3, the J call TRBJ1-1, with D uncertain. Trimming cost V 3 bases and J 2 bases, with 10 bases left between them. CDR1 ENHRY and CDR2 SYGVKD come from the germline V gene. The CDR3 is made up of 14 amino acids. CDR3 sequence (DNA): TGTGCCATCAGTGATCCCGCGGAAAACACTGAAGCTTTCTTT. Translating it yields CAISDPAENTEAFF.

CDR3 sequence reads: CASSFDTNYEQYF. In nucleotides, the CDR3 is TGCGCCAGCAGCTTCGACACCAACTACGAGCAGTACTTC. The V and J genes are TRBV5-1 and TRBJ2-7; D is undetermined. Germline CDR1 reads SGHRS; CDR2 reads YFSETQ. The CDR3 spans 13 residues. The V end was cut by 2 bases, the J end by 3 bases, with 9 bases between. Together with reference TRBV5-1 and TRBJ2-7, the CDR3 gives the full variable domain: KAGVTQTPRYLIKTRGQQVTLSCSPISGHRSVSWYQQTPGQGLQFLFEYFSETQRNKGNFPGRFSGRQFSNSRSEMNVSTLELGDSALYLCASSFDTNYEQYFGPGTRLTVT.

The gene calls are TRBV7-8 and TRBJ1-2; D remains unclear. The CDR3 has 15 amino acids. Germline values: CDR1 SGHVS, CDR2 FQNEAQ. Trimming took off 5 bases at V and 4 bases at J, with 17 bases between the two ends. CDR3 DNA: TGTGCCAGCAGCGCTACCACAGAGGCCCCCTATGGCTACACCTTC. This sequence encodes CASSATTEAPYGYTF.

This clonotype has a handful of counts. The V gene is TRBV12-3 or TRBV12-4, the J gene TRBJ2-3; 11 bases are a match to TRBD2. The V segment lost 2 bases and the J segment 8 bases; nucleotides outside the gene matches: 12. This CDR3 has 17 residues. Written as DNA, the CDR3 is TGTGCCAGCAGTTTAAATCGGGGGACTAGCGGCCTAGGTACGCAGTATTTT. Translated: CASSLNRGTSGLGTQYF.

In its sample, this clonotype was seen once. This rearrangement joins TRBV5-1 to TRBJ2-5, with TRBD2 identical over 8 bases. Germline V lookup: CDR1 SGHRS, CDR2 YFSETQ. The V gene end was trimmed by 4 bases and the J gene end by 3 bases; junction bases not matched to a gene: 8. The CDR3 has 15 residues. CDR3 in amino acids: CASSGAGAVEETQYF. CDR3 coding DNA: TGCGCCAGCAGCGGAGCGGGGGCGGTGGAAGAGACCCAGTACTTC.

This clonotype was observed a few times. The chain carries TRBV7-8 and TRBJ2-7; TRBD1 aligns across 7 bases. CDR1 SGHVS and CDR2 FQNEAQ come from the germline V gene. This CDR3 comprises 16 residues. V shed 5 bases, J shed 0 bases, and the junction held 10 bases outside the gene matches. As DNA, the CDR3 is TGTGCCAGCAGCCACCCCGACAGGGCAGGCTCCTACGAGCAGTACTTC. Translation: CASSHPDRAGSYEQYF.

The chain uses TRBV5-1 and TRBJ2-3; a weak D match, TRBD2 (6 bases). Trimming shortened V by 0 bases and J by 1 base, and 24 bases separated the two germline ends. The CDR3 consists of 20 residues. The germline V gene has CDR1 SGHRS and CDR2 YFSETQ. CDR3 bases: TGCGCCAGCAGCTTGGACCCCACCCGGGACTCTGTTATTGGCACAGATACGCAGTATTTT. Translated: CASSLDPTRDSVIGTDTQYF.

This clonotype was observed many times. The J gene is TRBJ2-5, the V gene TRBV15, with 10 bases aligning to TRBD2. The ends lost 3 bases at V and 5 bases at J; junction bases unmatched: 6. The length of the CDR3 is 15 residues. Per germline, CDR1 LNHNV and CDR2 YYDKDF (reference sequence). The CDR3 spells CATSRSSGGSETQYF. CDR3 DNA sequence: TGTGCCACCAGCAGGTCTAGCGGGGGCTCTGAGACCCAGTACTTC.

This clonotype has only a few counts. V usage is TRBV9 and J usage is TRBJ1-5, with D unresolved. The CDR3 is 15 amino acids. CDR1 is SGDLS, CDR2 YYNGEE, per germline. V was clipped by 0 bases and J by 4 bases, with 11 bases between them. CDR3 in amino acids: CASSVGGSFNQPQHF. The CDR3 coding sequence is TGTGCCAGCAGCGTAGGAGGGTCCTTTAATCAGCCCCAGCATTTT.

This clonotype was detected a few times. The chain joins TRBV9 to TRBJ2-2; 8 bases line up with TRBD2. Per germline, CDR1 SGDLS and CDR2 YYNGEE. The CDR3 sequence is 16 residues long. V gave up 5 bases and J gave up 2 bases; unmatched junction bases: 8. CDR3 region: CASSYEAGANTGELFF. For the CDR3, the DNA is TGTGCCAGCAGTTACGAAGCGGGAGCTAACACCGGGGAGCTGTTTTTT.

In this sample, this clonotype turned up a few times. J is TRBJ2-3 and V is TRBV7-9, with D perhaps TRBD2 (5 bases). Trimming removed 5 bases at V and 5 bases at J, with 26 bases between. Germline V CDR1 and CDR2: SEHNR, FQNEAQ (reference sequence). The CDR3 loop spans 18 amino acids. The CDR3 nucleotides are TGTGCCAGCAGCCTCGCCCTGGTTACTACGGGAACGGAAGATACGCAGTATTTT. Translation gives CASSLALVTTGTEDTQYF.